The 9 T cell receptor beta chains below all came from one sample that was sequenced in a study of shared clonotypes between healthy human individuals. The table came from immunoSEQ multiplex PCR; TCRdb's copy has only in-frame clones and leaves some out. This sample carries 950,000 to 1,100,000 clones, about four fifths of them seen once, and the ten largest clones take roughly 0.57%. Sequencing was performed on memory CD4+ T cells from PBMCs. The sample's subset: CD45RA-negative fraction. Source of these receptors: a man between 18 and 35 years old in good health. Some clones in this sample may be carry-over from other donors' samples.

V usage is TRBV7-3 and J usage is TRBJ2-3; 10 bases fit TRBD2. The CDR3 is made up of 16 amino acids. CDR1 is SGHTA and CDR2 is FQGTGA in the germline V gene. J lost 2 bases, V lost 5 bases, and 7 bases had no gene match. The CDR3 nucleotides read TGTGCCAGCAGCCACGGAGCGGGAGGGTTCACAGATACGCAGTATTTT. Translated: CASSHGAGGFTDTQYF. Using reference TRBV7-3 and TRBJ2-3 for the parts outside the CDR3, the full variable domain is GAGVSQTPSNKVTEKGKYVELRCDPISGHTALYWYRQSLGQGPEFLIYFQGTGAADDSGLPNDRFFAVRPEGSVSTLKIQRTERGDSAVYLCASSHGAGGFTDTQYFGPGTRLTVL.

The rearrangement joins TRBV28 to TRBJ2-5; a weak D match, TRBD2 (5 bases). The V gene lost 8 bases and the J gene lost 7 bases, with 17 bases spanning the gap. Germline V gene data show CDR1 as MDHEN and CDR2 as SYDVKM. The CDR3 extends over 13 amino acids. CDR3 loop: CASGSRGWRTQYF. In nucleotides, the CDR3 is TGTGCCAGCGGTAGCCGGGGATGGAGGACCCAGTACTTC.

In its sample, this clone was seen a few times. This sequence joins TRBV6-4 and TRBJ2-1; D is undetermined. CDR3 length: 14 residues. V was shortened by 0 bases and J by 5 bases, with 8 bases between the two germline ends. CDR1 is MRHNA and CDR2 is SNTAGT in the germline V gene. The CDR3, as DNA: TGTGCCAGCAGTGACTCGGCGCTGCACAATGAGCAGTTCTTC. Encoded protein: CASSDSALHNEQFF.

V and J are TRBV6-1 and TRBJ2-1; a weak D match, TRBD1 (6 bases). CDR1 and CDR2 (germline): MNHNS, SASEGT. V was trimmed by 2 bases and J by 0 bases, leaving 11 bases between them. This CDR3 has 16 amino acids. In nucleotides, the CDR3 is TGTGCCAGCAGTGAAATTGGACAGAGCTCCTACAATGAGCAGTTCTTC. This encodes CASSEIGQSSYNEQFF.

There are a few counts of this clone. The chain has TRBV27 and TRBJ1-2, with TRBD1 matching 8 bases. Germline V gives CDR1 MNHEY, CDR2 SMNVEV (reference sequence). The CDR3 is 13 amino acids. Trimming at V came to 8 bases and at J to 2 bases, leaving 4 bases not matched to a gene. The CDR3 reads CASGRTGNYGYTF. In DNA, the CDR3 is TGTGCCAGCGGGCGGACAGGGAACTATGGCTACACCTTC.

The chain carries TRBV27 and TRBJ2-3; D gene unclear. The CDR3 spans 16 residues. The germline gives CDR1 MNHEY, CDR2 SMNVEV (reference sequence). V shed 7 bases and J shed 2 bases, with 19 bases lying between them. Written as DNA, the CDR3 is TGTGCCAGCACTAGATACGGAACTGGGGACACAGATACGCAGTATTTT. It encodes CASTRYGTGDTDTQYF.

The rearrangement uses TRBV29-1 and TRBJ2-3; D possibly corresponds to TRBD2 (6 bases). With 5 bases removed from V and 6 bases from J, the gap between germline ends came to 18 bases. Germline V lookup: CDR1 SQVTM, CDR2 ANQGSEA. The CDR3 sequence is 14 residues long. The CDR3 loop is CSVLGGINEDTQYF. The CDR3 coding sequence is TGCAGCGTTCTCGGAGGGATTAATGAGGATACGCAGTATTTT.

CDR3 nucleotides: TGTGCCAGCAGCTTGGAATCGGGAAACACCATATATTTT. Translation gives CASSLESGNTIYF. The chain recombines TRBV5-5 with TRBJ1-3; D is unclear. The CDR3 sequence is 13 residues long. The germline V gene has CDR1 SGHKS and CDR2 YYEKEE (reference sequence). The V end lost 0 bases, the J end lost 4 bases, and 5 bases lay between the germline ends.

This clone was detected a few times. A much larger clone differs from this one at a single base, so this may be a read error. This chain uses TRBV7-3 with TRBJ2-5; 7 bases map to TRBD2. The germline V gene has CDR1 SGHTA and CDR2 FQGTGA. The CDR3 covers 16 residues. Trimming removed 5 bases from V and 5 bases from J; junction bases left unmatched: 14. The CDR3 DNA follows: TGTGCCAGCAGCCCCCGAGCTGGCGGGAGATGGGAGACCCAGTACTTC. Protein: CASSPRAGGRWETQYF.